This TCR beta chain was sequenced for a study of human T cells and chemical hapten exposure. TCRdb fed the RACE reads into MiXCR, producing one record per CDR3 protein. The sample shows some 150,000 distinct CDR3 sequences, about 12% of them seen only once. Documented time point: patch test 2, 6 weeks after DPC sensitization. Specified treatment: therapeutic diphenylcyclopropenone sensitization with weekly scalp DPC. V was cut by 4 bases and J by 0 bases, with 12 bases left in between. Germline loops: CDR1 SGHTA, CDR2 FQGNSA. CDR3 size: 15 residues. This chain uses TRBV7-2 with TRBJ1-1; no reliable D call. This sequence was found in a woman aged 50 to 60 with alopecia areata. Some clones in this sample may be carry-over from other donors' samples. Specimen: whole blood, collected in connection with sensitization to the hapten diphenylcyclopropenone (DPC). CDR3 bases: TGTGCCAGCAGCTCTTGGAGAGGGATGAACACTGAAGCTTTCTTT. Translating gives CASSSWRGMNTEAFF.